Described below is a single TCR beta chain sequence and its context. Its antigen is undetermined. The DNA is left out, because the CDR3 cannot be placed on it with certainty; the CDR3 is given as TCRdb lists it. This record comes from a study of chemoradiotherapy in HPV16-positive cancers. Study information: Candidate HPV-specific T-cell clones and common TCR motifs came from functional assays in a couple of HPV16-positive patients.

The method was immunoSEQ multiplex PCR; TCRdb's version includes in-frame clones alone and lacks a portion of them. The sample includes 12,000 or so clones, around 82% of them seen just once. Study results and limitations: Candidate HPV-specific clones and E7-related TCR motifs grew in tumor during treatment. Only a couple of HPV16-positive patients supplied the functional HPV-specificity definition. HPV-responsive T-cell expansion during chemoradiotherapy was linked to improved recurrence-free survival in HPV16-positive patients.

A total of 15 residues make up the CDR3, ends included. From germline, CDR1 is MNHEY and CDR2 SMNVEV (reference sequence). Sequencing was performed on blood, taken from a patient who underwent chemoradiotherapy. The chain links TRBV27 to TRBJ2-5; the table's D gene call, TRBD1, was not cross checked with the DNA. This clonotype was sampled from a human donor with HPV-associated anogenital cancer. The CDR3 region is CASSFFGQGAETQYF.